The 15 T cell receptor beta chains in this list originate from one sample, sequenced in a study of long-term antiretroviral therapy in people with HIV. Version v3.0 of the immunoSEQ assay was performed at survey level. The assay was immunoSEQ multiplex PCR, and TCRdb's table has in-frame clones only and misses some. The sample records under 20,000 clones, over 60% being singletons. This specimen consisted of unsorted PBMCs, obtained 0.5 years before starting antiretroviral therapy. The receptors stem from a man aged 18 to 29 with HIV.

This clone turned up a few times. The chain employs TRBV29-1 and TRBJ1-1; no firm D call. The CDR3 sequence is 12 residues long. Germline V gene sequence: CDR1 SQVTM, CDR2 ANQGSEA. V was shortened by 0 bases and J by 1 base, with 3 bases between the two germline ends. In nucleotides, the CDR3 is TGCAGCGTTGAAGAGGGGAACACTGAAGCTTTCTTT. Translated: CSVEEGNTEAFF.

The V and J genes are TRBV6-4 and TRBJ1-1; possible D gene TRBD1, 5 bases. The CDR3 is 13 residues long. In germline, CDR1 is MRHNA, CDR2 SNTAGT. Trimming pared 3 bases from V and 4 bases from J, leaving 9 bases between. This chain's CDR3 is CASSEGDGTEAFF. CDR3 DNA: TGTGCCAGCAGTGAGGGGGATGGCACTGAAGCTTTCTTT.

V is TRBV28 and J is TRBJ1-2; possible D gene TRBD1, 6 bases. Trimming cost V 4 bases and J 1 base, with 16 bases left between them. The CDR3 is 16 residues long. Germline V gene data show CDR1 as MDHEN and CDR2 as SYDVKM. The CDR3 DNA is TGTGCCAGCAGTTCGCAACGGGGGCCCCTTAACTATGGCTACACCTTC. Translated: CASSSQRGPLNYGYTF.

The chain couples TRBV28 to TRBJ1-2; 11 nucleotides align to TRBD1. This CDR3 spans 18 amino acids. Losses at the gene ends were 3 bases for V and 4 bases for J; bases not matched to a gene: 13. Per the germline V gene, CDR1 is MDHEN and CDR2 is SYDVKM. Here the CDR3 DNA reads TGTGCCAGCAGTTTTACGCCGGGACAGGGGGTTGGTGGCTATGGCTACACCTTC. Translated: CASSFTPGQGVGGYGYTF.

The rearrangement links TRBV6-1 to TRBJ1-3; no definite D call. The CDR3 totals 15 residues. CDR1 and CDR2 (germline): MNHNS, SASEGT. V lost 4 bases and J 4 bases, leaving 14 bases between the germline ends. CDR3 DNA: TGTGCCAGCAGTGGGGAATGGGGAAGGGGAAACACCATATATTTT. The encoded protein is CASSGEWGRGNTIYF.

This chain links TRBV27 with TRBJ2-5; D is uncertain. Trimming shortened V by 2 bases and J by 5 bases, and 15 bases separated the two germline ends. The length of the CDR3 is 15 residues. Germline V gene lookup returns CDR1 MNHEY and CDR2 SMNVEV (reference sequence). The CDR3 bases are TGTGCCAGCAGTTTAAGGCCCACATCGTGGGAGACCCAGTACTTC. It yields the protein CASSLRPTSWETQYF.

The chain employs TRBV9 and TRBJ2-1, with 9 nucleotides matching TRBD2. Germline V lookup: CDR1 SGDLS, CDR2 YYNGEE. This CDR3 is built from 16 residues. V gave up 1 base and J gave up 0 bases; unmatched junction bases: 2. In nucleotides, the CDR3 is TGTGCCAGCAGCGTAAGCGGGAGGTCCTCCTACAATGAGCAGTTCTTC. Its translation is CASSVSGRSSYNEQFF.

This chain connects TRBV10-3 to TRBJ2-7; 8 bases line up with TRBD1. This CDR3 has 14 amino acids. Trimming cost V 3 bases and J 0 bases; bases outside gene matches: 1. Germline CDR1 is ENHRY and CDR2 is SYGVKD. The CDR3 loop reads CAISETGGSYEQYF. The CDR3 DNA reads as TGTGCCATCAGTGAAACAGGGGGCTCCTACGAGCAGTACTTC.

This clone came up a few times. This sequence joins TRBV9 and TRBJ2-1; TRBD1 aligns across 8 bases. The V gene's germline CDR1 is SGDLS and CDR2 YYNGEE. The CDR3 is 15 residues long. With 1 base clipped from V and 3 bases from J, the junction kept 3 bases outside the gene matches. The CDR3 DNA follows: TGTGCCAGCAGCGTAAGCGGACAGGGCTACAATGAGCAGTTCTTC. Its translation: CASSVSGQGYNEQFF.

The chain recombines TRBV7-9 with TRBJ2-3, with 8 bases aligning to TRBD1. The V segment lost 4 bases and the J segment 2 bases; nucleotides outside the gene matches: 11. From germline, CDR1 is SEHNR and CDR2 FQNEAQ (reference sequence). This CDR3 is built from 17 residues. CDR3 in DNA: TGTGCCAGCAGCTCCCCTGGGACAGGAAGATACACAGATACGCAGTATTTT. It translates to CASSSPGTGRYTDTQYF.

J is TRBJ2-3 and V is TRBV7-2; 12 bases are a match to TRBD2. With 5 bases clipped from V and 2 bases from J, the junction kept 14 bases outside the gene matches. Germline assignment: CDR1 SGHTA and CDR2 FQGNSA. This CDR3 has 19 residues. CDR3 amino acids: CASSPRTSGMTVFTDTQYF. In DNA form, the CDR3 reads TGTGCCAGCAGCCCGAGGACTAGCGGGATGACCGTTTTCACAGATACGCAGTATTTT.

This clone was counted only a few times. The chain uses TRBV18 and TRBJ1-2; D remains ambiguous. CDR1 and CDR2 (germline): KGHSH, LQKENI. The CDR3 spans 17 residues. Trimming left V 0 bases short and J 4 bases short, with 18 bases between. The CDR3 loop reads CASSPPAQVARGYGYTF. The CDR3, as DNA: TGTGCCAGCTCACCACCGGCCCAGGTGGCCCGGGGCTATGGCTACACCTTC.

The J gene is TRBJ2-1, the V gene TRBV5-1, with D possibly TRBD2 on 6 matching bases. Trimming cost V 2 bases and J 0 bases, with 9 bases left between them. This CDR3 comprises 15 residues. Germline V gives CDR1 SGHRS, CDR2 YFSETQ. CDR3 DNA sequence: TGCGCCAGCAGCTTTGGGGGGAGCTCCTACAATGAGCAGTTCTTC. Its translation is CASSFGGSSYNEQFF.

The chain joins TRBV5-1 to TRBJ1-6, with a tentative D call TRBD1 (5 bases). The CDR3 length is 18 residues. V lost 4 bases and J lost 2, with 19 bases in between. Germline CDR1 is SGHRS and CDR2 is YFSETQ. The CDR3 DNA sequence: TGCGCCAGCAGCGGGAGTTATAACAGGAGTACCTATAATTCACCCCTCCACTTT. Translated, it gives CASSGSYNRSTYNSPLHF. Looking up the rest from reference TRBV5-1 and TRBJ1-6 gives the full variable domain: KAGVTQTPRYLIKTRGQQVTLSCSPISGHRSVSWYQQTPGQGLQFLFEYFSETQRNKGNFPGRFSGRQFSNSRSEMNVSTLELGDSALYLCASSGSYNRSTYNSPLHFGNGTRLTVT.

This chain links TRBV28 with TRBJ1-4; 8 bases align to TRBD1. With V trimmed by 5 bases and J by 2 bases, 19 bases remained unmatched. The CDR3 spans 20 residues. CDR1 and CDR2 (germline): MDHEN, SYDVKM. DNA for the CDR3: TGTGCCAGCAGTCTTTACCTCAGATTGGACAGGGAGGCGACTAATGAAAAACTGTTTTTT. It specifies CASSLYLRLDREATNEKLFF.